The present TCR beta chain was sequenced within a study of chemoradiotherapy in HPV16-positive cancers. Overall study: Candidate HPV-specific clones and shared TCR motifs came from a couple of HPV16-positive patients. Whole-study findings and limits: The functional HPV-specific definition rests on just a couple of HPV16-positive patients.

The table came from immunoSEQ multiplex PCR; TCRdb's copy has only in-frame clones and leaves some out. The sample has tens of thousands of clones; 93% are singletons. The CDR3 has 16 amino acids. The V gene's germline CDR1 is MNHNY and CDR2 SVGAGI (reference sequence). With V trimmed by 8 bases and J by 2 bases, 12 bases remained unmatched. Points on this clone: Its antigen remains unidentified.

The rearrangement joins TRBV6-6 to TRBJ1-5; 7 bases fit TRBD1. Sequencing was performed on blood, taken from a patient who underwent chemoradiotherapy. The TCR originated in a human donor with HPV-associated anogenital cancer. CDR3 region: CASGGITGERNQPQHF. As DNA, the CDR3 is TGTGCCAGCGGGGGAATTACAGGGGAACGCAATCAGCCCCAGCATTTT.